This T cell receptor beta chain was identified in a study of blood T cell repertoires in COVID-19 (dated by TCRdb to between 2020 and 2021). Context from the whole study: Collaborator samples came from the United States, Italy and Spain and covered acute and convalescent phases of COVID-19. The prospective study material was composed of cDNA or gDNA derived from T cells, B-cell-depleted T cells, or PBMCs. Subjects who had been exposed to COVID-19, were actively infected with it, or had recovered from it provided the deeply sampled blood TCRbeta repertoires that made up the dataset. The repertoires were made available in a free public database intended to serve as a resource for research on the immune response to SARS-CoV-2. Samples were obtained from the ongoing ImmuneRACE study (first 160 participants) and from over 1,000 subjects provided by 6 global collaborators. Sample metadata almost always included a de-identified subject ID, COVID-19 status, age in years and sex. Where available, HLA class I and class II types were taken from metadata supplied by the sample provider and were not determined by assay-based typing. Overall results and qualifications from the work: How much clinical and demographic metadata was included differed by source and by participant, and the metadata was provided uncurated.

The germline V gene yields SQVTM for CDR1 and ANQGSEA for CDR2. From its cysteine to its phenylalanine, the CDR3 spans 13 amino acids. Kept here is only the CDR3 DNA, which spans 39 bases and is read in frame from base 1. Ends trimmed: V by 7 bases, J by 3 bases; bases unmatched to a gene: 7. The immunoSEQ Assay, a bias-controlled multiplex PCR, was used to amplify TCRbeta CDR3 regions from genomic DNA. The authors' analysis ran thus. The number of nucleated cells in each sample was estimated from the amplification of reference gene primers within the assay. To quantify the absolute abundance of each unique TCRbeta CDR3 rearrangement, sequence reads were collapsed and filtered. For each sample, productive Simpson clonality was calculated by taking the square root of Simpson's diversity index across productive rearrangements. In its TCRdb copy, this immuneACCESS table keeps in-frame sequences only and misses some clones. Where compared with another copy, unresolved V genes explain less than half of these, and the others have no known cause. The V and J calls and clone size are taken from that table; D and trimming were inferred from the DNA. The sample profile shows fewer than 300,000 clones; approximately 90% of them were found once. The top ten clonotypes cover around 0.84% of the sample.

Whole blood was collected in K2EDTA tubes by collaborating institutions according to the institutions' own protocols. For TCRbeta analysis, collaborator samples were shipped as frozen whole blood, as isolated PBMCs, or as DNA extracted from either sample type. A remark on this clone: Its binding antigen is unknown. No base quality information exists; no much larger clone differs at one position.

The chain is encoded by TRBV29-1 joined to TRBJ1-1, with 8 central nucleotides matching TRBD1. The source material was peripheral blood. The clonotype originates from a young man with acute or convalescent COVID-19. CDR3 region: CSAGQGWDTEAFF. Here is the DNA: TGCAGCGCAGGACAGGGATGGGACACTGAAGCTTTCTTT.